One T cell receptor (beta chain) is described in this entry. What it binds is unknown. This sample stems from a study of beta chain features in type 1 diabetes. As for the study in general: Across every sample, roughly 100 million sorted cells were examined in total.

Sequenced material consisted of expressed TCRB transcripts (all of the isolated RNA was reverse transcribed). The table came from immunoSEQ multiplex PCR; TCRdb's copy has only in-frame clones and leaves some out. The sample yields some 640,000 clones, over 12% seen once. This CDR3 has 13 residues. Trimming removed 10 bases from V and 6 bases from J; junction bases left unmatched: 9. The germline V gene encodes CDR1 MNHEY and CDR2 SVGAGI. Study results and caveats: Researchers report that Type 1 diabetes patients had moderately but significantly shorter TCRB CDR3s across all four CD4+ subsets. For patients, the naive, central memory and Treg TCRB repertoires appeared more alike than for healthy donors.

A single heparinised draw of approximately 110 mL on average was taken per donor. The sample was naive CD4+ T cells from blood. The sequence was collected from a man in his late teens or twenties with type 1 diabetes. The rearrangement uses TRBV6-5 and TRBJ1-5; 7 positions match TRBD1. The CDR3 region has the DNA TGTGCCACCAAGGTGACAGGGACTCAGCCCCAGCATTTT. It codes for CATKVTGTQPQHF.